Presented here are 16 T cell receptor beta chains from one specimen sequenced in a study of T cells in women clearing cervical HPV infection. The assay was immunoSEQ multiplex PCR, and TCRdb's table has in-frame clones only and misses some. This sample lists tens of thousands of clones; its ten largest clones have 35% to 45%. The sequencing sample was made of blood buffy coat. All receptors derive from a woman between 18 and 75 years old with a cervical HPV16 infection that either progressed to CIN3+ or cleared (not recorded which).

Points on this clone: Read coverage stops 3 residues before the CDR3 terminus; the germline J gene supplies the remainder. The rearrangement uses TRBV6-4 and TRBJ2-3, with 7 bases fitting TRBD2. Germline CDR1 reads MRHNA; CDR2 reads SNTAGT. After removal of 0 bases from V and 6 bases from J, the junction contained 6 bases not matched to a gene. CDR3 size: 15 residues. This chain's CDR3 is CASSDSGLESDTQYF. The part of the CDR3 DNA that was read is TGTGCCAGCAGTGACTCAGGACTAGAGTCGGATACG.

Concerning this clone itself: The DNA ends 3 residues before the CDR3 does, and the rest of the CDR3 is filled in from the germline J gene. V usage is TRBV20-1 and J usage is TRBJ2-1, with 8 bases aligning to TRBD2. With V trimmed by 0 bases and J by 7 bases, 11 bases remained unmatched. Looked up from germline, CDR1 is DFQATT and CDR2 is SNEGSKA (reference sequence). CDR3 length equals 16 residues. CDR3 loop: CSARDLIGGGPNEQFF. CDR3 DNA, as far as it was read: TGCAGTGCTAGAGATCTCATAGGCGGGGGGCCGAATGAG.

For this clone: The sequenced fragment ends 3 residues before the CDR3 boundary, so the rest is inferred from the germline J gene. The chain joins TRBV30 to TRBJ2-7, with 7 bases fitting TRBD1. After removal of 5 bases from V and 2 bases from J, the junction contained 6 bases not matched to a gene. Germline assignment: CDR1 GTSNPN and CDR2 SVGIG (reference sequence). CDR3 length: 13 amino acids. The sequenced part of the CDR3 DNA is TGTGCCTGGGTCGGACAGGCCGCCTACGAG. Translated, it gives CAWVGQAAYE. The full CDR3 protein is CAWVGQAAYEQYF.

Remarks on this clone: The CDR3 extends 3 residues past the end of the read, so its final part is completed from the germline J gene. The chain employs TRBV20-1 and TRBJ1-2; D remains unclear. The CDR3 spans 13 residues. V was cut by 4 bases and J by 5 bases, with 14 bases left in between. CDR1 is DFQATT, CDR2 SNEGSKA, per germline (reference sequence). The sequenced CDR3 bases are TGCAGTGCTAAGAGTGGCCCCCAGTATGGC. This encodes CSAKSGPQYG. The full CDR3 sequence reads CSAKSGPQYGYTF.

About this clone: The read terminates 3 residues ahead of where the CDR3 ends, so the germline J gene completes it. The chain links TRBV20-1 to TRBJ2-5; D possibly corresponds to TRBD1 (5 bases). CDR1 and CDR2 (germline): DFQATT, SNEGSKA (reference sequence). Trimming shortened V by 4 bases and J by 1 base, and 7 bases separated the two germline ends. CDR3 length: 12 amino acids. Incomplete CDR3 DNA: TGCAGTGCTACAGGGTCCCAAGAGACC. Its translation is CSATGSQET. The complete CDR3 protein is CSATGSQETQYF.

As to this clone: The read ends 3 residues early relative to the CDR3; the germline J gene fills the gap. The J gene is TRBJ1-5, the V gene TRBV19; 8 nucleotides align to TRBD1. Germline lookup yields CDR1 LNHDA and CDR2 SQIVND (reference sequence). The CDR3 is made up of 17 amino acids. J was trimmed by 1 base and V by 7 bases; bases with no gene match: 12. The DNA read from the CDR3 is TGTGCCAGTACCCCGGGACAGGCGACGTTGAGCAATCAGCCC. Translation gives CASTPGQATLSNQP. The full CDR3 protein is CASTPGQATLSNQPQHF.

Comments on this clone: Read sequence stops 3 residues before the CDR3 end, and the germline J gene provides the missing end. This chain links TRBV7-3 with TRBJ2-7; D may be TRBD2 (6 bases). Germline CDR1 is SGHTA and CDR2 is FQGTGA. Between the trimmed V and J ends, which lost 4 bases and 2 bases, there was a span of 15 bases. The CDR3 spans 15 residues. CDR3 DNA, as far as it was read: TGTGCCAGCAGCTCGTATGGCGGGGCTCCCTACGAG. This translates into CASSSYGGAPYE. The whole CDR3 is CASSSYGGAPYEQYF.

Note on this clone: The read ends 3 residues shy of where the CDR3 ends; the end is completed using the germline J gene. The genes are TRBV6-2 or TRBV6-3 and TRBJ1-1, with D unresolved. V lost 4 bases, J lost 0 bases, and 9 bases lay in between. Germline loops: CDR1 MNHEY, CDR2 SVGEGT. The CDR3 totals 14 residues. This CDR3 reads CASSSIAVNTEAFF. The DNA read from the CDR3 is TGTGCCAGCAGTTCCATAGCAGTGAACACTGAA.

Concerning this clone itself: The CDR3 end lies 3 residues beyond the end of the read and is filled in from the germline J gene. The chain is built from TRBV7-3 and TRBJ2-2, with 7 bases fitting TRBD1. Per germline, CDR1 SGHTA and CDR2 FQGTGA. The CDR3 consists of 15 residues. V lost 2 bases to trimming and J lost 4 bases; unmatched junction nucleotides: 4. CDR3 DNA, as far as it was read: TGTGCCAGCAGCTTAGAGGGGGCGCCCACCGGGGAG. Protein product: CASSLEGAPTGE. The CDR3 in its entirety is CASSLEGAPTGELFF.

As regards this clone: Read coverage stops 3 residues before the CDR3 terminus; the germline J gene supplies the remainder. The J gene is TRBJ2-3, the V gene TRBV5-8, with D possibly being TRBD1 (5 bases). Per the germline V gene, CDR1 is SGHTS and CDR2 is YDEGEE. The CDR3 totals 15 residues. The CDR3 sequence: CASSTRAYSNQPQYF. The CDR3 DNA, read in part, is TGTGCCAGCAGTACCAGGGCCTATAGCAATCAGCCG. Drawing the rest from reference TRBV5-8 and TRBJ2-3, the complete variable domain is EAGVTQSPTHLIKTRGQQATLRCSPISGHTSVYWYQQALGLGLQFLLWYDEGEERNRGNFPPRFSGRQFPNYSSELNVNALELEDSALYLCASSTRAYSNQPQYFGPGTRLTVL.

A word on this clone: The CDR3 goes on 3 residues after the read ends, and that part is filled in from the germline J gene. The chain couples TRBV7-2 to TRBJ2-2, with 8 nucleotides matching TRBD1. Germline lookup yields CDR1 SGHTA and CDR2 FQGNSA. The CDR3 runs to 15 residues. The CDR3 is CASSQQQGDNSPLFF. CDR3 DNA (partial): TGTGCCAGCAGCCAACAACAGGGGGACAATTCACCG.

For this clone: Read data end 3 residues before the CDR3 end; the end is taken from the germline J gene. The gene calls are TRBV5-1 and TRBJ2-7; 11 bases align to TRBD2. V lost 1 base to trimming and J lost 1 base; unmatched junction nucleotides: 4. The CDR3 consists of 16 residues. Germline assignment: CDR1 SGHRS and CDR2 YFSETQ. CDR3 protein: CASSLSPSGGSYEQYF. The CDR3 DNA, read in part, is TGCGCCAGCAGCTTGAGTCCTAGCGGGGGGTCCTACGAG. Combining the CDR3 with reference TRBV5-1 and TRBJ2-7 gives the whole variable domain KAGVTQTPRYLIKTRGQQVTLSCSPISGHRSVSWYQQTPGQGLQFLFEYFSETQRNKGNFPGRFSGRQFSNSRSEMNVSTLELGDSALYLCASSLSPSGGSYEQYFGPGTRLTVT.

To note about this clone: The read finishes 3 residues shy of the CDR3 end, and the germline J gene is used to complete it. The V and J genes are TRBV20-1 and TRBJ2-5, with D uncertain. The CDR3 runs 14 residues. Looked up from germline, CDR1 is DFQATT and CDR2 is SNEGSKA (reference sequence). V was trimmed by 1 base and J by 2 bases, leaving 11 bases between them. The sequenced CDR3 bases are TGCAGTGCTAGAGTGGGCGCTTTACAAGAGACC. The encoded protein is CSARVGALQET. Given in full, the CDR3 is CSARVGALQETQYF.

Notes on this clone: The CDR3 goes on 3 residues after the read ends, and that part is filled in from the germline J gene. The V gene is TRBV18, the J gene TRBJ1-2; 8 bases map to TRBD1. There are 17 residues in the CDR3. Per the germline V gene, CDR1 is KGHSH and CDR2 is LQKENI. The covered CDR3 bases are TGTGCCAGCTCACCAGTGAGGGACAGGAGTTCAAATAGCGGC. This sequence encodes CASSPVRDRSSNSG. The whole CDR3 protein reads CASSPVRDRSSNSGYTF.

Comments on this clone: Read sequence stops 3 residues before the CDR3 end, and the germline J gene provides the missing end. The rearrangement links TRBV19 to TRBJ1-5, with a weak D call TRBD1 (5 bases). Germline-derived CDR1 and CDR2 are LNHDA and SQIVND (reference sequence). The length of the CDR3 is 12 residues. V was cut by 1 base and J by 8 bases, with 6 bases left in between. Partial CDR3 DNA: TGTGCCAGTAGTATAGCGGGGGAGCCC. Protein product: CASSIAGEP. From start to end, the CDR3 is CASSIAGEPQHF.

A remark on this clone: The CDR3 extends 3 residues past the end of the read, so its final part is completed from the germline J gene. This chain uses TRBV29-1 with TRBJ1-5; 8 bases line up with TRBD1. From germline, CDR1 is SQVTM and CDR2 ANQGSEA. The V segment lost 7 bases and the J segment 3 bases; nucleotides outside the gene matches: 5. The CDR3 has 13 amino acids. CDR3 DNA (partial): TGCAGCGCCGGGACAGGTCTCAATCAGCCC. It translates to CSAGTGLNQP. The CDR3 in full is CSAGTGLNQPQHF. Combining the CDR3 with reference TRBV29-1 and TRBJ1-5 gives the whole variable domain SAVISQKPSRDICQRGTSLTIQCQVDSQVTMMFWYRQQPGQSLTLIATANQGSEATYESGFVIDKFPISRPNLTFSTLTVSNMSPEDSSIYLCSAGTGLNQPQHFGDGTRLSIL.